This record covers a single TCR beta chain. The CDR3 sequence is 15 residues long. With 7 bases removed from V and 2 bases from J, the gap between germline ends came to 17 bases. Germline lookup yields CDR1 SGDLS and CDR2 YYNGEE. Here immunoSEQ multiplex PCR was the method, and the copy in TCRdb shows in-frame clones only, minus some. This table holds roughly 100,000 clones, about 90% found once. This sample was taken from a study of control samples from healthy donors and cancer patients. The chain uses TRBV9 and TRBJ2-3; a possible D gene is TRBD1 (6 bases). The clonotype originates from a woman between 18 and 30 years old in good health. Sequencing used blood. The CDR3 reads CASGTRDTFTDTQYF. CDR3 nucleotides: TGTGCCAGCGGCACCCGGGACACCTTCACAGATACGCAGTATTTT.